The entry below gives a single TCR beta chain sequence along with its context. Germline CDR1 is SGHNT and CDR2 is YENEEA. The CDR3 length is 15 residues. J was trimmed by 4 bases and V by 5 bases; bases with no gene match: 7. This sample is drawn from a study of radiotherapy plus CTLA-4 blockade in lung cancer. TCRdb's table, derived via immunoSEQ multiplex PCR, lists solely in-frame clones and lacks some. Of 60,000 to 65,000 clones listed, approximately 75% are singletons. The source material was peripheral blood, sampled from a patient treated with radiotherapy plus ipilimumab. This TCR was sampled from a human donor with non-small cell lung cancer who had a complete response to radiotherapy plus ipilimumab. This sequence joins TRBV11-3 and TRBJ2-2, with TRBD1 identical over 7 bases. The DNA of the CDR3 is TGTGCCAGCAGCCCTCAGGGGGTTGGCACCGGGGAGCTGTTTTTT. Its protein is CASSPQGVGTGELFF. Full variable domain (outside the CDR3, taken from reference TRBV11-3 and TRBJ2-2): EAGVVQSPRYKIIEKKQPVAFWCNPISGHNTLYWYLQNLGQGPELLIRYENEEAVDDSQLPKDRFSAERLKGVDSTLKIQPAELGDSAVYLCASSPQGVGTGELFFGEGSRLTVL.